Here is one TCR beta chain with its context. V gave up 5 bases and J gave up 0 bases, with 17 bases separating them. The CDR3 totals 16 residues. Germline lookup yields CDR1 SGHAT and CDR2 FQNNGV. The data stem from a study of blood T cell repertoires in COVID-19. For the study at large: The origin of the acute and convalescent COVID-19 samples was the United States, Italy and Spain. PBMCs, B-cell-depleted T cells, or T cells were the source of the cDNA or gDNA that made up the material.

Per the original methods: Estimated nucleated cell counts came from reference gene primer amplification. Repertoires were generated with immunoSEQ multiplex PCR, while TCRdb's copy carries only in-frame clones and drops some. That table gives V, J and clone size, and the DNA gave D and trimming. The sample consists of over 150,000 clones, around 84% of them appearing once. Input material: peripheral blood. The sequence derives from a human donor in a cohort sampled during active COVID-19. V is TRBV11-2 and J is TRBJ2-7; tentatively, D is TRBD1 (6 bases). CDR3 sequence (DNA): TGTGCCAGCAGCCCTTCCCTCCAAGGGGGCTCCTACGAGCAGTACTTC. It is translated as CASSPSLQGGSYEQYF.